This T cell receptor (beta chain) emerged from a study of blood T cell repertoires in COVID-19. Study-level background: Samples of COVID-19 (acute and convalescent) were obtained from the United States, Italy and Spain. From T cells, B-cell-depleted T cells, or PBMCs came the material, which was cDNA or gDNA.

Germline CDR1 and CDR2: LNHDA and SQIVND (reference sequence). The CDR3 is made up of 12 amino acids. V was shortened by 4 bases and J by 6 bases, with 7 bases between the two germline ends. Under the authors' procedure: By means of reference gene primer amplification, nucleated cell counts were estimated. The assay was immunoSEQ multiplex PCR, and TCRdb's table has in-frame clones only and misses some. V, J and clone size derive from that table, while D and trimming were established from the DNA sequence. The repertoire holds around 100,000 clones, more than 85% seen once, with around 5.8% in the top ten.

The genes are TRBV19 and TRBJ1-5; no clear D. The receptor's source is a human donor in a cohort sampled during active COVID-19. The specimen was peripheral blood. The CDR3, as DNA: TGTGCCAGTAGTACCTATACTCAGCCCCAGCATTTT. Its translation is CASSTYTQPQHF. The full variable domain, in which reference TRBV19 and TRBJ1-5 provide the parts outside the CDR3, is DGGITQSPKYLFRKEGQNVTLSCEQNLNHDAMYWYRQDPGQGLRLIYYSQIVNDFQKGDIAEGYSVSREKKESFPLTVTSAQKNPTAFYLCASSTYTQPQHFGDGTRLSIL.